This entry lists 3 T cell receptor beta chains sequenced from one sample in a study of tumor-infiltrating lymphocytes in primary liver carcinoma. It was from approximately 20-30 mg of unsorted bulk tissue that RNA and DNA were co-extracted. cDNA specific to TCR beta was made from 450 to 500 ng of total RNA, with a constant-region primer employed for priming. Slightly modified ARM-PCR served as the procedure for the TCR beta libraries. These libraries came from three rounds of nested multiplex PCR. Both of the initial two PCR rounds ran for around 10 cycles and employed TRBV1-TRBV30 forward primers alongside a C-beta reverse primer. TCRdb independently ran MiXCR on the multiplex PCR reads; one entry per CDR3 protein. The sample lists 85,000 to 100,000 distinct CDR3 sequences; roughly 70% were seen once. The source material was tumor-adjacent normal liver tissue. These receptors were taken from a man aged 40-49 years with primary liver carcinoma and hepatitis B virus infection.

With regard to this clonotype: This CDR3 fails to terminate in the conserved phenylalanine or tryptophan, so it likely reflects a read error. The CDR3 is CASSSGTSRDYEQYY. The DNA of the CDR3 is TGTGCCAGCAGCAGCGGGACTAGCAGAGACTACGAGCAGTACTAC. The chain uses TRBV5-4 and TRBJ2-7, with TRBD2 identical over 9 bases. The CDR3 sequence is 15 residues long. In germline, CDR1 is SGHNT, CDR2 YYREEE (reference sequence). V lost 4 bases and J lost 3; bases outside the gene matches: 8.

The chain links TRBV14 to TRBJ2-3; the D is unclear. V was cut by 1 base and J by 14 bases, with 16 bases left in between. The CDR3 runs to 13 residues. The V gene's germline CDR1 is SGHDN and CDR2 FVKESK. CDR3 nucleotide sequence: TGTGCCAGCAGCCAAGTGGGATTAGATACACTGTATTTT. This sequence encodes CASSQVGLDTLYF.

Of note for this clonotype: An end of the junction does not agree with germline; a read error may underlie this. This chain connects TRBV6-4 to TRBJ1-5; D perhaps matches TRBD1 (5 bases). The CDR3 covers 13 residues. Germline-derived CDR1 and CDR2 are MRHNA and SNTAGT. CDR3 sequence (DNA): TGTGCCAGTAGTGTACAGGATAATCAGCCCCAGCATTTT. This encodes CASSVQDNQPQHF.